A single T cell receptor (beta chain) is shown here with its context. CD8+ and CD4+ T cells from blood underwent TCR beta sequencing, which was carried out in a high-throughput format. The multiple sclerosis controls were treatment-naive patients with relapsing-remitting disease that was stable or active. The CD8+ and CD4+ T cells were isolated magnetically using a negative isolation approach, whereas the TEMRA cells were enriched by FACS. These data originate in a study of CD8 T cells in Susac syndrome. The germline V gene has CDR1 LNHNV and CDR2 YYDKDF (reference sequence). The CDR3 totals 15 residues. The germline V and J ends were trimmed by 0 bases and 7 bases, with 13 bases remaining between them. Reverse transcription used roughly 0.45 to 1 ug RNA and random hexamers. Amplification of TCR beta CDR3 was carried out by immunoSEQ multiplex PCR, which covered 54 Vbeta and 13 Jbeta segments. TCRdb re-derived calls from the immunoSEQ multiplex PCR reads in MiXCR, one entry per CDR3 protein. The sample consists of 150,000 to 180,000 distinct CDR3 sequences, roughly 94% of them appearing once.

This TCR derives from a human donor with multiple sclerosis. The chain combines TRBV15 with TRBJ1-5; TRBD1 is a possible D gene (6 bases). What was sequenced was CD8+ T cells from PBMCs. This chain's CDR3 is CATSRDRGVRQPQHF. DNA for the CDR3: TGTGCCACCAGCAGAGACAGGGGAGTTCGCCAGCCCCAGCATTTT.